Listed here are 3 T cell receptor beta chains from one sample, sequenced in a study of cytomegalovirus exposure and HLA in healthy donors (TCRdb year 2017). Preparation of the library involved the immunoSEQ multiplex PCR assay. For the multiplex PCR, a mixture combining 60 forward primers for TCR Vbeta segments and 13 reverse primers for TCR Jbeta segments was used. The immuneACCESS repertoire file appears here via TCRdb, limited to in-frame rearrangements. These files lack a portion of the clones; in checked studies, under half of the deficit traces to unresolved V genes, and the cause of the others is not known. Within this sample are 150,000 to 200,000 clones, with approximately 59% of them counted one time only. 2.5% to 3% of the sample goes to the ten largest clones. The material sequenced was PBMCs. The receptors stem from a man between 40 and 49 years old in good health and CMV-seronegative.

This clone occurred a few times. The chain employs TRBV11-2 and TRBJ2-7, with TRBD2 matching over 8 bases. Trimming took 5 bases from V and 2 from J; bases not matched to a gene: 11. The CDR3 spans 16 residues. In germline, CDR1 is SGHAT, CDR2 FQNNGV. The CDR3 DNA sequence: TGTGCCAGCAGCCCTCTCCGGCGGGAGGTCCCCTACGAGCAGTACTTC. The encoded protein is CASSPLRREVPYEQYF.

The V call is TRBV5-1, the J call TRBJ2-3, with D tentatively TRBD2 (6 bases). The CDR3 is 16 amino acids. Deletions cut 6 bases from V and 0 bases from J, with 17 bases between. Looked up from germline, CDR1 is SGHRS and CDR2 is YFSETQ. CDR3 sequence: CASKRTGTPSTDTQYF. The CDR3 DNA reads as TGCGCCAGCAAGAGGACCGGGACTCCGAGCACAGATACGCAGTATTTT.

The gene calls are TRBV25-1 and TRBJ2-5; possible D gene TRBD2, 6 bases. Trimming took 1 base from V and 1 from J, leaving 10 bases between them. The CDR3 is 15 amino acids. Germline V gene data show CDR1 as MGHDK and CDR2 as SYGVNS. The CDR3 DNA reads TGTGCCAGCAGTGAATCGAGGGAGGTCCAAGAGACCCAGTACTTC. It codes for CASSESREVQETQYF.